The entry below gives a single T cell receptor (beta chain) sequence along with its context. Its antigen is undetermined. TCRdb's table, derived via immunoSEQ multiplex PCR, lists solely in-frame clones and lacks some. This sample has tens of thousands of clones; approximately 88% occur once, and the top ten carry 4.5% to 6%. The CDR3 runs to 14 residues. The V end was cut by 4 bases, the J end by 6 bases, with 15 bases between. From germline, CDR1 is LNHDA and CDR2 SQIVND (reference sequence). This specimen comes from a study of T cell responses to AZD1222 COVID-19 vaccine. Study results and caveats: Close to half of spike-specific TCRs reportedly recognize unmutated variant regions. Among vaccine-associated CD4 TCRs, coverage spanned spike, with dominance at 160-218 and 743-854. At study baseline, merely more than 5 AZD1222 recipients were seropositive. Among the donors, most were white British and more were female, and clonal diversity was possibly underestimated.

The V and J genes are TRBV19 and TRBJ1-1; the D gene is possibly TRBD1 (5 bases). The sample here was peripheral blood, taken on day 0 of AZD1222 vaccination. The sequence was collected from an adult in good health. The CDR3: CASSTGAILAEAFF. DNA of the CDR3: TGTGCCAGTAGTACCGGGGCTATCCTTGCTGAAGCTTTCTTT.